Below, 18 T cell receptor beta chains from the same sample are listed, as sequenced in a study of CD8+ T cells in alopecia areata (dated by TCRdb to 2016 to 2018). The library was built by means of the immunoSEQ multiplex PCR assay. RNA was extracted from all samples and reverse transcribed into cDNA as template for TCR sequencing. Entries here come from immuneACCESS through TCRdb and include only in-frame sequences with V and J called. Some clones fail to appear in such tables; in the studies checked, an unresolved V gene covers under half of the shortfall, and the cause of the remainder is unknown. The sample yields 170,000 or so clones; about three fifths were counted once. The top ten hold around 12% of the sample. The time point tag for this specimen amounts to: around 24 weeks on oral tofacitinib. Explained via the paper, the treatment or condition label denotes: oral pan-JAK inhibitor, 5-10 mg twice daily.

This sample comprised CD8+ T cells sorted from blood, obtained at week 24, from a patient treated with tofacitinib. The receptors come from a human donor with alopecia areata.

Of note for this clone: The sample holds other DNA sequences that translate to the same CDR3. The gene calls are TRBV7-9 and TRBJ1-1; D is undetermined. Trimming left V 3 bases short and J 4 bases short, with 3 bases between. There are 11 residues in the CDR3. The germline V gene encodes CDR1 SEHNR and CDR2 FQNEAQ (reference sequence). CDR3 loop: CASSFGTEAFF. CDR3 coding DNA: TGTGCCAGCAGCTTTGGCACTGAAGCTTTCTTT. Supplemented by reference TRBV7-9 and TRBJ1-1, the full variable domain reads DTGVSQNPRHKITKRGQNVTFRCDPISEHNRLYWYRQTLGQGPEFLTYFQNEAQLEKSRLLSDRFSAERPKGSFSTLEIQRTEQGDSAMYLCASSFGTEAFFGQGTRLTVV.

The rearrangement uses TRBV19 and TRBJ2-2; D not certain. CDR1 LNHDA and CDR2 SQIVND come from the germline V gene (reference sequence). The CDR3 sequence is 18 residues long. V shed 3 bases and J shed 3 bases, with 20 bases lying between them. The CDR3 nucleotides are TGTGCCAGTAGTATTTCCCTTAGGCGCCTCGGAGACACCGGGGAGCTGTTTTTT. This encodes CASSISLRRLGDTGELFF.

This clone turned up a few times. This chain's CDR3 is CSARMGYEQYF. The CDR3 DNA follows: TGCAGTGCTAGAATGGGCTACGAGCAGTACTTC. The chain combines TRBV20-1 with TRBJ2-7; D is undetermined. V lost 2 bases to trimming and J lost 3 bases, with 5 bases between them. Germline V lookup: CDR1 DFQATT, CDR2 SNEGSKA (reference sequence). The CDR3 spans 11 residues.

The chain uses TRBV13 and TRBJ2-6, with TRBD2 as a possible D gene (7 bases). Germline CDR1 and CDR2: PRHDT and FYEKMQ (reference sequence). Trimming removed 9 bases from V and 0 bases from J, with 15 bases in between. The CDR3 is made up of 16 amino acids. The CDR3 here is CASTGGGNSGANVLTF. The CDR3 DNA is TGTGCCAGTACGGGGGGCGGAAACTCTGGGGCCAACGTCCTGACTTTC.

The rearrangement links TRBV7-9 to TRBJ1-4, with 12 nucleotides matching TRBD1. With 4 bases clipped from V and 6 bases from J, the junction kept 3 bases outside the gene matches. Germline V gene data show CDR1 as SEHNR and CDR2 as FQNEAQ (reference sequence). This CDR3 is built from 15 residues. Written as DNA, the CDR3 is TGTGCCAGCAGCTCCCGGGACAGGGGGCATGAAAAACTGTTTTTT. Amino acids: CASSSRDRGHEKLFF.

The V call is TRBV6-6, the J call TRBJ2-5; the D is unclear. The CDR3 has 13 amino acids. The germline V gene has CDR1 MNHNY and CDR2 SVGAGI (reference sequence). With 0 bases removed from V and 2 bases from J, the gap between germline ends came to 4 bases. The DNA of the CDR3 is TGTGCCAGCAGTTACTCGGGGCAAGAGACCCAGTACTTC. Translated, it gives CASSYSGQETQYF.

The chain combines TRBV27 with TRBJ1-5; D uncertain. The length of the CDR3 is 13 residues. V gave up 5 bases and J gave up 8 bases, with 13 bases separating them. Per germline, CDR1 MNHEY and CDR2 SMNVEV (reference sequence). The DNA of the CDR3 is TGTGCCAGCAGTGACATAGTCCATAAGCCCCAGCATTTT. The encoded protein is CASSDIVHKPQHF.

This clone was counted at least ten times. V gene TRBV10-3 combines with J gene TRBJ1-2; 11 bases agree with TRBD1. The CDR3 length is 21 residues. The germline V gene has CDR1 ENHRY and CDR2 SYGVKD. The V and J ends lost 6 bases and 2 bases, in that order; junction bases with no gene match: 23. CDR3 sequence (DNA): TGTGCCATCAGCCACTTCTCCGGGACAGGGGGGGATCCGTCTTTAAACTATGGCTACACCTTC. This sequence encodes CAISHFSGTGGDPSLNYGYTF.

This clone was counted between two and nine times. The chain links TRBV5-6 to TRBJ2-2; TRBD1 is a possible D gene (5 bases). The CDR3 covers 16 residues. Germline CDR1 SGHDT, CDR2 YYEEEE. V lost 0 bases and J lost 4, with 13 bases in between. The CDR3 nucleotides read TGTGCCAGCAGCTTGGTAAGGCAGGGCATCACCGGGGAGCTGTTTTTT. Translating gives CASSLVRQGITGELFF.

V gene TRBV4-2 combines with J gene TRBJ1-5; no definite D call. Germline assignment: CDR1 LGHNA and CDR2 YNFKEQ. The V and J ends lost 4 bases and 5 bases respectively, with 15 bases between them. This CDR3 has 15 amino acids. CDR3 coding DNA: TGTGCCAGCAGCCCTACTTTTTCTGGGTATCAGCCCCAGCATTTT. Translating it yields CASSPTFSGYQPQHF.

The genes are TRBV7-9 and TRBJ1-1, with 7 bases matching TRBD1. Germline V CDR1 and CDR2: SEHNR, FQNEAQ (reference sequence). The CDR3 covers 12 residues. V gave up 7 bases and J gave up 6 bases; unmatched junction bases: 5. This chain's CDR3 is CASTQGTAEAFF. CDR3 DNA: TGTGCCAGCACCCAAGGGACAGCTGAAGCTTTCTTT. The complete variable domain, with remaining parts taken from reference TRBV7-9 and TRBJ1-1, reads DTGVSQNPRHKITKRGQNVTFRCDPISEHNRLYWYRQTLGQGPEFLTYFQNEAQLEKSRLLSDRFSAERPKGSFSTLEIQRTEQGDSAMYLCASTQGTAEAFFGQGTRLTVV.

This chain connects TRBV12-5 to TRBJ2-5; possibly TRBD2 for D (5 bases). This CDR3 contains 14 residues. The ends were cut back, 6 bases at V and 5 bases at J, with 16 bases in the middle. The germline CDR1 and CDR2 sequences are LGHNT and FRNRAP. The CDR3 reads CASGRGLRSETQYF. The CDR3 DNA reads TGTGCTAGTGGCCGAGGACTGAGATCCGAGACCCAGTACTTC.

The chain joins TRBV5-6 to TRBJ2-5; 10 bases match TRBD2. This CDR3 region has 16 residues. The junction had 13 bases not matched to a gene; V was cut back by 3 bases and J by 8 bases. Germline CDR1 is SGHDT and CDR2 is YYEEEE. CDR3 sequence: CASSSQRTSGDTTQYF. For the CDR3, the DNA is TGTGCCAGCAGCTCCCAGCGCACTAGCGGGGACACCACCCAGTACTTC.

This clone appeared a few times. The chain is built from TRBV6-1 and TRBJ2-1; 10 bases are a match to TRBD2. Germline CDR1 and CDR2: MNHNS and SASEGT. Trimming removed 6 bases from V and 8 bases from J; junction bases left unmatched: 10. The CDR3 sequence is 15 residues long. CDR3 protein: CASSGLAAAEDEQFF. As DNA, the CDR3 is TGTGCCAGCAGCGGACTAGCGGCTGCTGAGGATGAGCAGTTCTTC.

In its sample, this clone was seen a few times. The chain uses TRBV15 and TRBJ1-5; TRBD1 is a possible D gene (6 bases). V dropped 1 base and J dropped 3 bases, with 10 bases sitting between them. CDR1 is LNHNV, CDR2 YYDKDF, per germline (reference sequence). CDR3 length: 15 residues. CDR3 nucleotide sequence: TGTGCCACCAGCAGAGTACAGGGTGACAATCAGCCCCAGCATTTT. Amino acids: CATSRVQGDNQPQHF. The whole variable domain, remainder taken from reference TRBV15 and TRBJ1-5, is DAMVIQNPRYQVTQFGKPVTLSCSQTLNHNVMYWYQQKSSQAPKLLFHYYDKDFNNEADTPDNFQSRRPNTSFCFLDIRSPGLGDTAMYLCATSRVQGDNQPQHFGDGTRLSIL.

V usage is TRBV10-3 and J usage is TRBJ1-2, with unresolved D. The V and J ends lost 4 bases and 7 bases respectively, with 7 bases between them. From germline, CDR1 is ENHRY and CDR2 SYGVKD. The CDR3 sequence is 11 residues long. The CDR3 here is CAISAQSGYTF. In nucleotides, the CDR3 is TGTGCCATCAGTGCGCAGTCTGGCTACACCTTC.

V is TRBV30 and J is TRBJ2-1; D might be TRBD2 (6 bases). Germline loops: CDR1 GTSNPN, CDR2 SVGIG (reference sequence). Deletions cut 1 base from V and 2 bases from J, with 6 bases between. This CDR3 is 13 amino acids long. This CDR3 reads CAWSGTTYNEQFF. DNA for the CDR3: TGTGCCTGGAGTGGGACTACCTACAATGAGCAGTTCTTC.

The chain couples TRBV5-6 to TRBJ1-3; D gene uncertain. The CDR3 covers 14 residues. Germline CDR1 reads SGHDT; CDR2 reads YYEEEE. V lost 4 bases to trimming and J lost 0 bases, with 8 bases between them. CDR3 sequence (DNA): TGTGCCAGCAGCGCGGGGTACTCTGGAAACACCATATATTTT. It codes for CASSAGYSGNTIYF.